These 6 T cell receptor beta chains share one sample of origin, sequenced in a study of shared clonotypes between healthy human individuals (dated by TCRdb to 2018 to 2021). Libraries came from the immunoSEQ multiplex PCR assay. TCRdb limited this immuneACCESS table to in-frame rearrangements with V and J called. A share of clones is missing; checked studies link under half to unresolved V genes, and the rest is unexplained. In this sample the table shows hundreds of thousands of clones, approximately 77% of which occur a single time. The ten largest clones capture about 12% of the sample. Material: PBMCs. The receptors stem from a woman between 35 and 50 years old in good health. Some clones in this sample may be carry-over from other donors' samples.

This clone has a single count. V is TRBV28 and J is TRBJ2-7, with TRBD2 identical over 13 bases. Germline loops: CDR1 MDHEN, CDR2 SYDVKM. The trim removed 3 bases at V and 6 bases at J, leaving 5 bases unmatched. The CDR3 runs 15 residues. CDR3 in amino acids: CASSFGTSGVSEQYF. The CDR3 DNA reads TGTGCCAGCAGTTTTGGGACTAGCGGGGTCTCCGAGCAGTACTTC.

Regarding this clone: A read error may be the cause here, since a much bigger clone is one base away. The rearrangement joins TRBV29-1 to TRBJ2-1; the D gene is possibly TRBD2 (5 bases). The CDR3 has 12 residues. The germline V gene has CDR1 SQVTM and CDR2 ANQGSEA. Written as DNA, the CDR3 is TGCAGCGTTGAGCTAGTACTAGATGAGCGGTTCTTC. Translating it yields CSVELVLDERFF.

The rearrangement joins TRBV2 to TRBJ2-3; D might be TRBD2 (5 bases). The CDR3 contains 16 residues. V was pared by 3 bases and J by 0 bases, with 13 bases between. Germline V lookup: CDR1 SNHLY, CDR2 FYNNEI. Here the CDR3 DNA reads TGTGCCAGCAGTGATGTCGCGGACTTTAGCACAGATACGCAGTATTTT. Protein sequence: CASSDVADFSTDTQYF. Combining the CDR3 with reference TRBV2 and TRBJ2-3 gives the whole variable domain EPEVTQTPSHQVTQMGQEVILRCVPISNHLYFYWYRQILGQKVEFLVSFYNNEISEKSEIFDDQFSVERPDGSNFTLKIRSTKLEDSAMYFCASSDVADFSTDTQYFGPGTRLTVL.

This rearrangement joins TRBV4-1 to TRBJ1-3; a possible D gene is TRBD1 (5 bases). The CDR3 contains 16 residues. V lost 3 bases to trimming and J lost 2 bases, with 14 bases between them. Looked up from germline, CDR1 is MGHRA and CDR2 is YSYEKL. CDR3 sequence (DNA): TGCGCCAGCAGCCACCCAGGGTGGATAGCTGGAAACACCATATATTTT. Protein product: CASSHPGWIAGNTIYF.

This clone was observed a single time. A clone one base away is much larger, so this may be a read error. Other DNA sequences in the sample encode the same CDR3. V usage is TRBV5-1 and J usage is TRBJ1-2, with 7 bases aligning to TRBD1. The germline gives CDR1 SGHRS, CDR2 YFSETQ. This CDR3 has 14 amino acids. This CDR3 reads CASSFRQGGYGYTF. DNA for the CDR3: TGCGCCAGCAGCTTTCGACAGGGCGGGTATGGTTACACCTTC.

Note on this clone: A much larger clone is a single base away; this may be a read error. The sample holds other DNA sequences that translate to the same CDR3. V gene TRBV7-2 combines with J gene TRBJ2-2; D might be TRBD1 (5 bases). The V gene's germline CDR1 is SGHTA and CDR2 FQGNSA. Trimming removed 1 base from V and 4 bases from J, with 16 bases in between. The CDR3 loop spans 17 amino acids. CDR3: CASSLGAGFGGTGELFF. Here the CDR3 DNA reads TGTGCCAGCAGCTTAGGCGCAGGGTTTGGTGGCACCGGGGAGCTGTTTTTT.